This T cell receptor (beta chain) was profiled in a study of tumor-infiltrating lymphocytes in oesophageal squamous cell carcinoma. This clonotype was counted many times. The CDR3 has 15 residues. The V end was cut by 8 bases, the J end by 2 bases, with 19 bases between. Germline CDR1 and CDR2: MNHNS and SASEGT. Via MiXCR, TCRdb re-called the PCR reads, giving one row per CDR3 protein. This sample yields about 20,000 distinct CDR3 sequences, of which around 43% are seen a single time; approximately 18% belongs to the top ten. Sequenced sample: normal esophageal tissue next to the tumor. The sequence was collected from a female donor with esophageal squamous cell carcinoma. The chain uses TRBV6-1 and TRBJ2-7; maybe TRBD1 (5 bases). The CDR3 DNA is TGTGCCAGCTTATCGCTTGGACAAGCAACCTACGAGCAGTACTTC. Translated, it gives CASLSLGQATYEQYF.